These T cell receptor beta chains were read from a single sample in a study of technical replicates of blood from a handful of donors. Repertoires were generated with immunoSEQ multiplex PCR, while TCRdb's copy carries only in-frame clones and drops some. In the table there are tens of thousands of clones, about 86% of which are singletons. The specimen was PBMCs. Receptors originate from a human donor in good health. Some clones in this sample may be carry-over from other donors' samples. Each CDR3 is given with its conserved first and last residue.

J	V	CDR3
TRBJ2-7	TRBV4-1	CASSQESGLAYEQYF
TRBJ1-2	TRBV7-7	CASSLHYGGYTF
TRBJ1-3	TRBV15	CATSRVPRDRAGNTIYF
TRBJ2-5	TRBV5-4	CASSSRDRGETQYF
TRBJ2-7	TRBV20-1	CSGNQGFEQYF
TRBJ2-6	TRBV2	CASSELVIGANVLTF
TRBJ1-2	TRBV7-6	CASSFRAAGYGYTF
TRBJ2-7	TRBV6-1	CAAHLGGRIIYEQYF
TRBJ1-2	TRBV6-1	CASSGRDGYTF
TRBJ2-1	TRBV6-5	CASSTGQVSDEQFF
TRBJ2-7	TRBV5-1	CASSPGTDSYEQYF